These 18 T cell receptor beta chains were all obtained from the same sample, sequenced in a study of cytomegalovirus exposure and HLA in healthy donors. Both 60 Vbeta primers and 13 Jbeta primers went into the PCR. Generated by immunoSEQ multiplex PCR, the TCRdb table keeps only in-frame clones and is missing some. The table records 80,000 to 130,000 clones, around 80% of them present only once. Sequences were obtained from PBMCs. The origin of the receptors is a female donor in good health and CMV-seropositive.

This sequence joins TRBV6-5 and TRBJ2-5; D gene ambiguous. The CDR3 is 11 residues long. CDR1 and CDR2 from the germline V gene are MNHEY and SVGAGI. V dropped 5 bases and J dropped 3 bases, with 4 bases sitting between them. The CDR3: CASSLKETQYF. For the CDR3, the DNA is TGTGCCAGCAGTCTTAAAGAGACCCAGTACTTC.

This CDR3 is CASGTSGYNEQFF. The CDR3 nucleotides are TGCGCCAGCGGGACTAGCGGGTACAATGAGCAGTTCTTC. This sequence joins TRBV5-1 and TRBJ2-1; 12 positions agree with TRBD2. V gave up 7 bases and J gave up 4 bases; unmatched junction bases: 0. The CDR3 contains 13 residues. Germline-derived CDR1 and CDR2 are SGHRS and YFSETQ.

This chain connects TRBV5-1 to TRBJ1-1; maybe TRBD1 (6 bases). Trimming removed 0 bases at V and 1 base at J, with 13 bases between. Per germline, CDR1 SGHRS and CDR2 YFSETQ. CDR3 length: 16 residues. The DNA for the CDR3 is TGCGCCAGCAGCTTGGGCGGTGACAGGCCGAACACTGAAGCTTTCTTT. This sequence encodes CASSLGGDRPNTEAFF. Based on the CDR3 plus reference TRBV5-1 and TRBJ1-1, the full variable domain is KAGVTQTPRYLIKTRGQQVTLSCSPISGHRSVSWYQQTPGQGLQFLFEYFSETQRNKGNFPGRFSGRQFSNSRSEMNVSTLELGDSALYLCASSLGGDRPNTEAFFGQGTRLTVV.

This clone was counted a few times. The rearrangement joins TRBV18 to TRBJ2-2; no clear D. Germline CDR1 KGHSH, CDR2 LQKENI. This CDR3 is 13 amino acids long. V was trimmed by 3 bases and J by 8 bases, leaving 10 bases between them. Here the CDR3 reads CASSPAETGELFF. CDR3 in DNA: TGTGCCAGCTCACCCGCCGAGACTGGGGAGCTGTTTTTT.

The chain links TRBV15 to TRBJ2-1; possible D gene TRBD1, 6 bases. Trimming removed 1 base from V and 8 bases from J, with 15 bases in between. This CDR3 spans 15 amino acids. Germline V gene data show CDR1 as LNHNV and CDR2 as YYDKDF (reference sequence). The CDR3 here is CATSRATGIFDEQFF. The DNA of the CDR3 is TGTGCCACCAGCAGAGCCACAGGGATTTTCGATGAGCAGTTCTTC.

The chain carries TRBV9 and TRBJ2-1; 14 bases align to TRBD2. V was clipped by 2 bases and J by 10 bases; unmatched bases: 8. Germline V gives CDR1 SGDLS, CDR2 YYNGEE. The CDR3 length is 16 residues. The CDR3 coding sequence is TGTGCCAGCAGCGTGGGGACTAGCGGGGGTTGGGACGAGCAGTTCTTC. It codes for CASSVGTSGGWDEQFF.

The genes are TRBV6-5 and TRBJ1-1; no clear D. CDR3 length equals 14 residues. The germline V and J ends were trimmed by 2 bases and 6 bases, with 13 bases remaining between them. Looked up from germline, CDR1 is MNHEY and CDR2 is SVGAGI. CDR3 residues: CASSYAVGVAEAFF. Written as DNA, the CDR3 is TGTGCCAGCAGTTACGCGGTCGGAGTGGCTGAAGCTTTCTTT.

This chain uses TRBV13 with TRBJ2-1; D remains ambiguous. The germline gives CDR1 PRHDT, CDR2 FYEKMQ (reference sequence). V lost 2 bases to trimming and J lost 9 bases, with 5 bases between them. CDR3 size: 11 residues. CDR3 coding DNA: TGTGCCAGCAGCTTAACTATTGAGCAGTTCTTC. It yields the protein CASSLTIEQFF.

The rearrangement links TRBV18 to TRBJ1-5; D not resolved. CDR1 is KGHSH and CDR2 is LQKENI in the germline V gene. V dropped 3 bases and J dropped 6 bases, with 9 bases sitting between them. This CDR3 region has 13 residues. CDR3 protein: CASSPTSGQPQHF. CDR3 bases: TGTGCCAGCTCACCGACGTCAGGTCAGCCCCAGCATTTT.

The chain carries TRBV19 and TRBJ1-6; TRBD1 might be the D (6 bases). V lost 0 bases, J lost 5 bases, and 11 bases lay in between. Germline V lookup: CDR1 LNHDA, CDR2 SQIVND (reference sequence). The CDR3 is 16 amino acids. CDR3 in amino acids: CASSIDPGHHNSPLHF. In DNA, the CDR3 is TGTGCCAGTAGTATAGACCCGGGACACCATAATTCACCCCTCCACTTT.

The rearrangement links TRBV18 to TRBJ2-7, with no clear D. The CDR3 sequence is 13 residues long. V was trimmed by 3 bases and J by 1 base, leaving 7 bases between them. Germline assignment: CDR1 KGHSH and CDR2 LQKENI. CDR3 nucleotides: TGTGCCAGCTCACCCCCAGAATCCTACGAGCAGTACTTC. Encoded protein: CASSPPESYEQYF.

This chain joins TRBV7-6 and TRBJ2-1; TRBD1 agrees at 8 bases. The germline gives CDR1 SGHVS, CDR2 FNYEAQ. V lost 4 bases and J lost 9; bases outside the gene matches: 11. CDR3 length equals 15 residues. Written as DNA, the CDR3 is TGTGCCAGCAGCTCTGGGACAGGCCCACGGGGTGAGCAGTTCTTC. Translated, it gives CASSSGTGPRGEQFF.

Here the CDR3 DNA reads TGTGCCAGCAGCTCCCTGGGCCTTAGCGGGAGGGAGGGCGAGCAGTACTTC. Translated: CASSSLGLSGREGEQYF. The chain carries TRBV7-2 and TRBJ2-7, with TRBD2 identical over 11 bases. The CDR3 is 17 residues long. Germline V gives CDR1 SGHTA, CDR2 FQGNSA. The trim removed 4 bases at V and 6 bases at J, leaving 14 bases unmatched.

V is TRBV2 and J is TRBJ1-6; TRBD1 might be the D (5 bases). The length of the CDR3 is 16 residues. The germline CDR1 and CDR2 sequences are SNHLY and FYNNEI. Trimming cost V 4 bases and J 0 bases, with 10 bases left between them. The CDR3 coding sequence is TGTGCCAGCAGTGCGGGGGGGAGCTCCTATAATTCACCCCTCCACTTT. Protein product: CASSAGGSSYNSPLHF.

V and J are TRBV27 and TRBJ2-1; 12 bases are shared with TRBD1. This CDR3 region has 15 residues. The V gene's germline CDR1 is MNHEY and CDR2 SMNVEV (reference sequence). Germline trimming cut 4 bases from V and 5 bases from J; bases unmatched to any gene: 3. The CDR3 here is CASSSRDRGHNEQFF. CDR3 nucleotides: TGTGCCAGCAGTTCCCGGGACAGGGGGCACAATGAGCAGTTCTTC.

A single count supports this clone. V is TRBV5-6 and J is TRBJ2-2; 7 bases are shared with TRBD1. The CDR3 is 15 residues long. The germline V gene has CDR1 SGHDT and CDR2 YYEEEE. J lost 2 bases, V lost 5 bases, and 6 bases had no gene match. The CDR3 here is CASSWGQLNTGELFF. CDR3 in DNA: TGTGCCAGCAGTTGGGGACAGCTAAACACCGGGGAGCTGTTTTTT.

In its sample, this clone was seen once. The chain combines TRBV7-9 with TRBJ2-3, with 12 bases aligning to TRBD2. Germline V lookup: CDR1 SEHNR, CDR2 FQNEAQ (reference sequence). Unmatched junction bases numbered 8, after V lost 5 bases and J lost 2 bases. The CDR3 runs to 17 residues. This chain's CDR3 is CASSPGLAGIYTDTQYF. CDR3 DNA: TGTGCCAGCAGCCCAGGACTAGCGGGGATCTACACAGATACGCAGTATTTT.

The V and J genes are TRBV30 and TRBJ1-1; D is possibly TRBD1 (5 bases). Trimming removed 0 bases from V and 3 bases from J, with 8 bases in between. The CDR3 length is 13 residues. CDR1 GTSNPN and CDR2 SVGIG come from the germline V gene (reference sequence). The CDR3, as DNA: TGTGCCTGGAGTGTACGGGACTACACTGAAGCTTTCTTT. This encodes CAWSVRDYTEAFF.